This T cell receptor (beta chain) was profiled in a study of T-cell reconstitution after alpha-beta-depleted transplantation in children. This sample's TCRbeta library carried unique molecular identifier barcodes. TCRdb analysed the PCR reads with MiXCR anew, one entry per CDR3 protein. The sample contains around 380,000 distinct CDR3 sequences, approximately 10% of which appear only once. In germline, CDR1 is SGHNT, CDR2 YENEEA. J lost 5 bases, V lost 5 bases, and 7 bases had no gene match. The CDR3 runs 16 residues. This specimen consisted of PBMCs from the stem cell graft donor, obtained from the stem cell graft. The sequence was obtained from a human donor who donated a stem cell graft to a child with acute myeloid leukemia. The J gene is TRBJ2-1, the V gene TRBV11-3, with 12 bases aligning to TRBD2. CDR3 coding DNA: TGTGCCAGCAGCCCTTCCTGGACTAGCGGGAACAATGAGCAGTTCTTC. This sequence encodes CASSPSWTSGNNEQFF.